This T cell receptor (beta chain) emerged from a study of T cell responses to AZD1222 COVID-19 vaccine. General observations from the study: Reportedly, nearly half the spike-specific TCRs target unmutated variant regions.

A word on this clone: Its antigen is as yet unknown.

Only in-frame clones appear in the TCRdb table, and some are missing; sequencing was by immunoSEQ multiplex PCR. The sample has over 120,000 clones; about 86% are singletons. Germline-derived CDR1 and CDR2 are MDHEN and SYDVKM. The V end lost 3 bases, the J end lost 2 bases, and 11 bases lay between the germline ends. The CDR3 has 14 residues. The chain joins TRBV28 to TRBJ2-7, with D perhaps TRBD1 or TRBD2 (5 bases each). The material sequenced was peripheral blood, taken 28 days after the second AZD1222 dose. The clonotype was recovered from an adult who received the AZD1222 COVID-19 vaccine. The CDR3 sequence: CASSLGVPAYEQYF. CDR3 in DNA: TGTGCCAGCAGTTTGGGGGTCCCAGCCTACGAGCAGTACTTC.